This TCR beta chain was captured by sequencing in a study of cytomegalovirus exposure and HLA in healthy donors. V lost 5 bases and J lost 2; bases outside the gene matches: 12. CDR1 and CDR2 (germline): SEHNR, FQNEAQ (reference sequence). This CDR3 contains 17 residues. PCR employed 60 Vbeta and 13 Jbeta primers. The protocol was immunoSEQ multiplex PCR, while the TCRdb copy is restricted to in-frame clones and leaves out a portion. In the table there are about 190,000 clones, around 81% of which are singletons. The source is a woman between 18 and 29 years old in good health and CMV-seropositive. The material sequenced was PBMCs. The chain has TRBV7-9 and TRBJ2-3; 8 nucleotides line up with TRBD2. The CDR3 is CASSPRTSRTTTDTQYF. In nucleotides, the CDR3 is TGTGCCAGCAGCCCGAGGACTAGCCGAACCACCACAGATACGCAGTATTTT.